This T cell receptor (beta chain) was profiled in a study of blood T cell repertoires in COVID-19. The CDR3 is made up of 19 amino acids. V dropped 1 base and J dropped 3; count of bases not matched to a gene: 12. The germline gives CDR1 SGHVS, CDR2 FNYEAQ. Authors' data handling: Amplification of reference gene primers provided the estimated nucleated cell counts. The data were produced by immunoSEQ multiplex PCR, yet TCRdb's version contains in-frame clones alone and is incomplete. The V and J calls and the clone size are those of that table, but D and trimming were determined from the DNA. The sample consists of some 120,000 clones, 80% to 90% of them appearing once.

The sequenced material came from peripheral blood. The rearrangement uses TRBV7-6 and TRBJ1-2; 12 nucleotides line up with TRBD1. The receptor was derived from a woman in her 50s with acute or convalescent COVID-19. For the CDR3, the DNA is TGTGCCAGCAGCTTAGTAGTCGGGACAGGGGGCGCCGGTCACTATGGCTACACCTTC. This encodes CASSLVVGTGGAGHYGYTF.